What follows are 10 T cell receptor beta chains derived from one specimen sequenced in a study of blood T cell repertoires in COVID-19. This table comes from immunoSEQ multiplex PCR, and its TCRdb copy is limited to in-frame clones, with some not included. The sample consists of approximately 75,000 clones, 90% of them appearing once. Sequenced: peripheral blood. The receptor source for this set is a human donor in a cohort sampled during active COVID-19.

CDR3 region: CASSERGPDTDTQYF. In DNA form, the CDR3 reads TGTGCCAGCAGTGAGCGGGGGCCCGACACAGATACGCAGTATTTT. The chain is built from TRBV2 and TRBJ2-3, with a weak D call TRBD2 (7 bases). CDR1 SNHLY and CDR2 FYNNEI come from the germline V gene. The CDR3 is 15 residues long. The V and J ends lost 3 bases and 2 bases respectively, with 12 bases between them.

The chain joins TRBV10-3 to TRBJ2-1, with 7 positions matching TRBD2. The junction had 7 bases not matched to a gene; V was cut back by 3 bases and J by 8 bases. The germline V gene encodes CDR1 ENHRY and CDR2 SYGVKD. This CDR3 is 14 amino acids long. CDR3 bases: TGTGCCATCAGTGAAGAAAAGGGAGGGGATGAGCAGTTCTTC. It translates to CAISEEKGGDEQFF.

The chain couples TRBV18 to TRBJ1-2; D unclear. This CDR3 has 16 amino acids. Germline-derived CDR1 and CDR2 are KGHSH and LQKENI. The V and J ends lost 8 bases and 0 bases respectively, with 19 bases between them. CDR3 in DNA: TGTGCCAGCCAAATAAATCGGCGGATTCCTAACTATGGCTACACCTTC. It translates to CASQINRRIPNYGYTF.

V gene TRBV25-1 combines with J gene TRBJ2-5; weak D call: TRBD1 (5 bases). Trimming stripped 3 bases from V and 4 bases from J, with 15 bases between. Germline V gene lookup returns CDR1 MGHDK and CDR2 SYGVNS. The CDR3 sequence is 15 residues long. CDR3 region: CASSEQGIGRETQYF. CDR3 nucleotide sequence: TGTGCCAGCAGTGAGCAGGGTATAGGCCGAGAGACCCAGTACTTC.

This chain joins TRBV6-4 and TRBJ2-5; D might be TRBD2 (5 bases). Germline CDR1 reads MRHNA; CDR2 reads SNTAGT. Trimming removed 4 bases at V and 5 bases at J, with 11 bases between. The CDR3 consists of 13 residues. CDR3 protein: CASSVVPGETQYF. The DNA of the CDR3 is TGTGCCAGCAGTGTCGTGCCGGGGGAGACCCAGTACTTC.

The J gene is TRBJ2-5, the V gene TRBV7-2; D is unresolved. Trimming pared 6 bases from V and 1 base from J, leaving 3 bases between. CDR1 and CDR2 (germline): SGHTA, FQGNSA. This CDR3 contains 11 residues. CDR3 bases: TGTGCCAGCAGACTCCAAGAGACCCAGTACTTC. Translating it yields CASRLQETQYF. Variable domain in full (rest from reference TRBV7-2 and TRBJ2-5): GAGVSQSPSNKVTEKGKDVELRCDPISGHTALYWYRQSLGQGLEFLIYFQGNSAPDKSGLPSDRFSAERTGGSVSTLTIQRTQQEDSAVYLCASRLQETQYFGPGTRLLVL.

The chain employs TRBV19 and TRBJ2-3; no clear D. The V gene lost 5 bases and the J gene lost 0 bases, with 9 bases spanning the gap. Germline V gives CDR1 LNHDA, CDR2 SQIVND (reference sequence). The CDR3 is made up of 14 amino acids. The CDR3 sequence: CASSWPGSTDTQYF. The CDR3 DNA reads TGTGCCAGTAGTTGGCCGGGTAGCACAGATACGCAGTATTTT.

The genes are TRBV4-1 and TRBJ1-2; 11 bases match TRBD1. The CDR3 covers 21 residues. With 0 bases clipped from V and 5 bases from J, the junction kept 20 bases outside the gene matches. The germline CDR1 and CDR2 sequences are MGHRA and YSYEKL. Here the CDR3 DNA reads TGCGCCAGCAGCCAAGATCGACGGGAACAGGGACAGGGGGATGTGCTGTATGGCTACACCTTC. Protein: CASSQDRREQGQGDVLYGYTF.

V and J are TRBV18 and TRBJ1-2; TRBD1 agrees at 12 bases. From germline, CDR1 is KGHSH and CDR2 LQKENI. After removal of 3 bases from V and 8 bases from J, the junction contained 10 bases not matched to a gene. This CDR3 region has 16 residues. The chain's CDR3 is CASSPDFRDRGRGYTF. The CDR3 bases are TGTGCCAGCTCACCCGATTTCCGGGACAGGGGGCGAGGCTACACCTTC. Looking up the rest from reference TRBV18 and TRBJ1-2 gives the full variable domain: NAGVMQNPRHLVRRRGQEARLRCSPMKGHSHVYWYRQLPEEGLKFMVYLQKENIIDESGMPKERFSAEFPKEGPSILRIQQVVRGDSAAYFCASSPDFRDRGRGYTFGSGTRLTVV.

This chain connects TRBV5-4 to TRBJ2-2, with a weak D call TRBD1 (6 bases). The CDR3 length is 13 residues. Between the trimmed V and J ends, which lost 1 base and 11 bases, there was a span of 12 bases. CDR1 SGHNT and CDR2 YYREEE come from the germline V gene (reference sequence). CDR3 region: CASSLWAGAELFF. CDR3 coding DNA: TGTGCCAGCAGCTTGTGGGCAGGGGCAGAGCTGTTTTTT.